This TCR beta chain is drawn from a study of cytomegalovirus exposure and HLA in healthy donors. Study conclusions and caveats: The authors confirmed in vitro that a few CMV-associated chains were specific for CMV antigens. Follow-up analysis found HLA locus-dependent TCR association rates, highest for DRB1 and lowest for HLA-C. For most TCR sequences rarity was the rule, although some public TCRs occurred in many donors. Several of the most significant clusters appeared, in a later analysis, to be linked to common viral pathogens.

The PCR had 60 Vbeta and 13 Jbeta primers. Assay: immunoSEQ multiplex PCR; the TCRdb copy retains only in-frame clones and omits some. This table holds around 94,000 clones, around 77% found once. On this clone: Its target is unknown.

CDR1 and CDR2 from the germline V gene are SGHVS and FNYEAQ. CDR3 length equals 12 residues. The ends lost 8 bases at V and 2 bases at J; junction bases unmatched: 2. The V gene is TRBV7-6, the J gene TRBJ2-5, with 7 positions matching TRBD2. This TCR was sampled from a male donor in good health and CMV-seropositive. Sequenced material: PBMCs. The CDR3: CASAAGQETQYF. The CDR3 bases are TGTGCCAGCGCAGCGGGGCAAGAGACCCAGTACTTC.